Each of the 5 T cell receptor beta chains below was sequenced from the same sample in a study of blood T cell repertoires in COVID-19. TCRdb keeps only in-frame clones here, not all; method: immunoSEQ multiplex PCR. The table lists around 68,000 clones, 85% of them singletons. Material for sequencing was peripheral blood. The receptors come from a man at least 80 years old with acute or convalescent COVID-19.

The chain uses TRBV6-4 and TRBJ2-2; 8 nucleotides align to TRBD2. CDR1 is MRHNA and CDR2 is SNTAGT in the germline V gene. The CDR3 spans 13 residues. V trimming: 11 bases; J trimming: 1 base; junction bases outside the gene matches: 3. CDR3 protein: CASGLGNTGELFF. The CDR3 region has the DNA TGTGCCTCGGGACTAGGGAACACCGGGGAGCTGTTTTTT.

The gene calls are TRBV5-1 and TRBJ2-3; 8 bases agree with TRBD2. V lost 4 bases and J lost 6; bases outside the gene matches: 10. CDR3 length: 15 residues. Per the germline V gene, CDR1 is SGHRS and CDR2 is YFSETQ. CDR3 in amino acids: CASSPDSGSRDTQYF. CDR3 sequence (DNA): TGCGCCAGCAGCCCGGACAGCGGGAGCAGGGATACGCAGTATTTT.

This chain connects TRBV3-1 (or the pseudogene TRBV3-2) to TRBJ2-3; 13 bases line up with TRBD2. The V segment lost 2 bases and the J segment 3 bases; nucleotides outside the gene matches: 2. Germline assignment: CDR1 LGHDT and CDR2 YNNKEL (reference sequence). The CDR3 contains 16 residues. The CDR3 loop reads CASSQTLAGGTDTQYF. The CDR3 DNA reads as TGTGCCAGCAGCCAAACACTAGCGGGAGGGACAGATACGCAGTATTTT.

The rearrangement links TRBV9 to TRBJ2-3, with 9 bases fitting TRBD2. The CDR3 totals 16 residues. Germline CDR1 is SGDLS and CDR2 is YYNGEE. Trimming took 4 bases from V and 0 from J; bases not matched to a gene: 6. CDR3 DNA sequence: TGTGCCAGCAGCACCCTAGCGGGGTCTAGCACAGATACGCAGTATTTT. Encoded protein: CASSTLAGSSTDTQYF. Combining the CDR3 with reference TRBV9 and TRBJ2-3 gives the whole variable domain DSGVTQTPKHLITATGQRVTLRCSPRSGDLSVYWYQQSLDQGLQFLIQYYNGEERAKGNILERFSAQQFPDLHSELNLSSLELGDSALYFCASSTLAGSSTDTQYFGPGTRLTVL.

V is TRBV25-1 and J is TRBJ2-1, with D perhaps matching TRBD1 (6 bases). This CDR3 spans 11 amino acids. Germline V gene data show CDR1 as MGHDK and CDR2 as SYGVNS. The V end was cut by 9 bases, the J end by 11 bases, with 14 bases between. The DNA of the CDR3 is TGTGCCAGTCAGAGGACAGCTCAGCAGTTCTTC. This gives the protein CASQRTAQQFF.